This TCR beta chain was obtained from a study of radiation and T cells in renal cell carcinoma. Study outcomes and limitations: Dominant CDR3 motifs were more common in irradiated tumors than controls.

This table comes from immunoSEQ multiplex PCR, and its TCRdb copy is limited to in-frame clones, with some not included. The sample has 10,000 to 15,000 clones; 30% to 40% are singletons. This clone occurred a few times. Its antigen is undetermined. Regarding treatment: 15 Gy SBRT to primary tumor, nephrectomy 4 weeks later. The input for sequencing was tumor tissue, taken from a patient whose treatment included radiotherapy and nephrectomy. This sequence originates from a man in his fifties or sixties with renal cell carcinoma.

The CDR3 DNA sequence: TGTGCCAGTAGTACCCGACAAGCTCAGGAGCAGTTCTTC. Its protein is CASSTRQAQEQFF. V gene TRBV19 combines with J gene TRBJ2-1; D is unclear. This CDR3 spans 13 amino acids. V was shortened by 4 bases and J by 10 bases, with 14 bases between the two germline ends. The germline V gene has CDR1 LNHDA and CDR2 SQIVND (reference sequence). Full variable domain (remainder filled in from reference TRBV19 and TRBJ2-1): DGGITQSPKYLFRKEGQNVTLSCEQNLNHDAMYWYRQDPGQGLRLIYYSQIVNDFQKGDIAEGYSVSREKKESFPLTVTSAQKNPTAFYLCASSTRQAQEQFFGPGTRLTVL.